One T cell receptor (beta chain) is described in this entry. Its antigen remains undetermined. No much larger clonotype is one base removed from it; base qualities were not supplied. These data belong to a study of blood T cell repertoires in COVID-19 (dated by TCRdb to about 2020). Concerning the study at large: Samples covering the acute and convalescent phases of COVID-19 were provided by collaborators in the United States, Italy and Spain. The material from the prospective study consisted of cDNA or gDNA derived from T cells, B-cell-depleted T cells, or PBMCs. Subjects who had been exposed to COVID-19, were actively infected with it, or had recovered from it provided the deeply sampled blood TCRbeta repertoires that made up the dataset. The repertoires were released in a freely available public database meant as a resource for research on the immune response to SARS-CoV-2. Samples came from the ongoing ImmuneRACE study (first 160 participants) plus 1,254 subjects from 6 global collaborators. A de-identified subject ID, COVID-19 status, age in years and sex were almost always included in the sample metadata. Where HLA class I and class II types were available, the types were taken from metadata supplied by the sample provider, not from assay-based typing. The full study reports these points: Clinical and demographic metadata were provided uncurated, with the amount varying by source and participant.

Whole blood was collected in K2EDTA tubes by collaborating institutions according to the institutions' own protocols. Collaborator samples were shipped for TCRbeta analysis as frozen whole blood, isolated PBMCs, or DNA extracted from either sample type. According to the germline V gene, CDR1 reads SGDLS and CDR2 reads YYNGEE. Germline trimming amounts to 4 bases on V and 8 bases on J, with 6 as the count of junction bases outside the gene matches. Spanning cysteine to phenylalanine, the CDR3 consists of 15 amino acids. Only CDR3 DNA is held: 45 bases, read in frame from base 1. TCRbeta CDR3 regions were amplified from genomic DNA using the immunoSEQ Assay, a bias-controlled multiplex PCR. For the original study's pipeline: Within the assay, amplification of reference gene primers was used to estimate how many nucleated cells each sample contained. Sequence reads were collapsed and filtered to measure the absolute abundance of every unique TCRbeta CDR3 rearrangement. For each sample, productive Simpson clonality was calculated by taking the square root of Simpson's diversity index across productive rearrangements. TCRdb obtained this table from immuneACCESS and retained in-frame rearrangements with V and J assigned. These tables miss some clones; where compared with another copy, unresolved V genes account for less than half of the shortfall, and the remainder is unexplained. V, J and clone size derive from that table, while D and trimming were established from the DNA sequence. This sample gives 130,000 to 150,000 clones in total; around 80% of them show up just once. Of the sample, approximately 3.6% is held by the ten largest clones.

Sequencing used peripheral blood. The chain joins TRBV9 to TRBJ2-1; TRBD2 fits 13 bases in the junction. The source is a man aged 55 to 70 with acute or convalescent COVID-19. The CDR3 reads CASSLGTSGNYEQFF. The nucleotide sequence is given as TGTGCCAGCAGCTTAGGGACTAGCGGGAACTATGAGCAGTTCTTC.